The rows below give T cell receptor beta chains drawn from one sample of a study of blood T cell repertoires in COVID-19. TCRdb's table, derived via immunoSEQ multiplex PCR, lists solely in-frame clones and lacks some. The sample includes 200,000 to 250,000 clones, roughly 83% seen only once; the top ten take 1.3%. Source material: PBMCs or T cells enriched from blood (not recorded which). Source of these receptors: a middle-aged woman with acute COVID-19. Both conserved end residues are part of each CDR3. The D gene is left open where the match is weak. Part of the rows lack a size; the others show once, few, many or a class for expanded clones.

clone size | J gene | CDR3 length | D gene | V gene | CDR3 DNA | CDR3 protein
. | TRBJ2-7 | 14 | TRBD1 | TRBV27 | TGTGCCAGCAGTTTAGGGACAGTCTCCTACGAGCAGTACTTC | CASSLGTVSYEQYF
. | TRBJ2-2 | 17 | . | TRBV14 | TGTGCCAGCAGCCCCCATGTGATAGCTTCGAACACCGGGGAGCTGTTTTTT | CASSPHVIASNTGELFF
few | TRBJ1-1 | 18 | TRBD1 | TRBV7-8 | TGTGCCAGCAGCTTAGGGGTAGGGGGCTATAGGGCGAACACTGAAGCTTTCTTT | CASSLGVGGYRANTEAFF
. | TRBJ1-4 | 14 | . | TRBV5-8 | TGTGCCAGCAGCCCGGAAAGGGGCAGGGAAAAACTGTTTTTT | CASSPERGREKLFF
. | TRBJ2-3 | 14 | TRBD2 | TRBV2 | TGTGCCAGCAGTAGGACTAGCGGGAGAGGTACGCAGTATTTT | CASSRTSGRGTQYF
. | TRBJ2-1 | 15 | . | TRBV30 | TGTGCCTGGAGTGTAACGGCGGGCTCCTACAATGAGCAGTTCTTC | CAWSVTAGSYNEQFF
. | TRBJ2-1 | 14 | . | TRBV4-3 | TGCGCCAGCAGCCAAGTCGGGGGGCTGAATGAGCAGTTCTTC | CASSQVGGLNEQFF
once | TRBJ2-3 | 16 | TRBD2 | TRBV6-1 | TGTGCCAGCAGTGAAGAGCGGGGGGCCCTCACAGATACGCAGTATTTT | CASSEERGALTDTQYF
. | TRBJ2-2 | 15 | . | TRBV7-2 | TGTGCCAGCAGCTTAGTAGCTTCGAACACCGGGGAGCTGTTTTTT | CASSLVASNTGELFF
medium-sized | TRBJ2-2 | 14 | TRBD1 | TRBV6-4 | TGTGCCAGCAGTGCGGGACAGGAGAGCGGGGAGCTGTTTTTT | CASSAGQESGELFF
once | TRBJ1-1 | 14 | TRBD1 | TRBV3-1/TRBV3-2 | TGTGCCAGCAGCTCAGGGGGCCGGGGGACTGAAGCTTTCTTT | CASSSGGRGTEAFF
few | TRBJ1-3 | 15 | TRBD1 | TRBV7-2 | TGTGCCAGCAGCTCCTCGGGACAGGCTGGAAACACCATATATTTT | CASSSSGQAGNTIYF
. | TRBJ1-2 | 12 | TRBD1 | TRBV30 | TGTGCCTGGAGTCCCCGGGACAGGTATTACACCTTC | CAWSPRDRYYTF
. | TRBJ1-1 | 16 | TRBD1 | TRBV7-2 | TGTGCCAGCAGCTTAGCGCAGCGACAGGGTAAAACTGAAGCTTTCTTT | CASSLAQRQGKTEAFF
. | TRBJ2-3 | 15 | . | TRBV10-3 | TGTGCCATCAGTGGGGACGGACTAAGCACAGATACGCAGTATTTT | CAISGDGLSTDTQYF
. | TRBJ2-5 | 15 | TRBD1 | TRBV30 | TGTGCCTGGAGCCTAGGACAGGGTAGGGAGAGAACCCAGTACTTC | CAWSLGQGRERTQYF
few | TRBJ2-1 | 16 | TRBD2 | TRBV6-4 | TGTGCCAGCAGTGACGGCAGCGGGAGGGCCATAAATGAGCAGTTCTTC | CASSDGSGRAINEQFF
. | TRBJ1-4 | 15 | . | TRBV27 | TGTGCCAGCAGCTCTGGGAATGGGGCGGATGAAAAACTGTTTTTT | CASSSGNGADEKLFF
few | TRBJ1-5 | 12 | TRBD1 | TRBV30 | TGTGCCTGCGACAGGGGTGATCAGCCCCAGCATTTT | CACDRGDQPQHF
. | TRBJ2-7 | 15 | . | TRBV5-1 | TGCGCCAGCAGCTTGAACCGGGAGATGGCCTACGAGCAGTACTTC | CASSLNREMAYEQYF
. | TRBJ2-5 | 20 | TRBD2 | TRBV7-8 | TGTGCCAGCAGCTCAAGCCCAAACCTACAGACTAGCCGAGACCAAGAGACCCAGTACTTC | CASSSSPNLQTSRDQETQYF
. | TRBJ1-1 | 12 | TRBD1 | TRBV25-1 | TGTGCCAGCGGACAGGGGGCGTCTGAAGCTTTCTTT | CASGQGASEAFF
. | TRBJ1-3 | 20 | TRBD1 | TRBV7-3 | TGTGCCAGCAGCTCTTGGCGGGACAGGGGGACGATGGACTCTGGAAACACCATATATTTT | CASSSWRDRGTMDSGNTIYF
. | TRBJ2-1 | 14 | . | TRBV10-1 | TGCGCCAGCAGTGGCGGTCCCCCCTACAATGAGCAGTTCTTC | CASSGGPPYNEQFF
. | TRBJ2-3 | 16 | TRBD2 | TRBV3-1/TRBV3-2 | TGTGCCAGCAGCCTTCGGACTAGCGGGAGGGGAGATACGCAGTATTTT | CASSLRTSGRGDTQYF
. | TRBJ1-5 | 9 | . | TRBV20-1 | TGCAGTGCCGGTTGGCCCCAGCATTTT | CSAGWPQHF
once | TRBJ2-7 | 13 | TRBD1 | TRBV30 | TGTGCCTGGAGGACAGGGGGCACGGACGAGCAGTACTTC | CAWRTGGTDEQYF
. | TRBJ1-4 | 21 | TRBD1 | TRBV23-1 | TGCGCCAGCAGTCGTTCCGGACAGGGCTTTTATCCAGCTGCAACTAATGAAAAACTGTTTTTT | CASSRSGQGFYPAATNEKLFF
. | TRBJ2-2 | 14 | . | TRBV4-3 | TGCGCCAGCAGCCAAGATACCGGCACCGGGGAGCTGTTTTTT | CASSQDTGTGELFF
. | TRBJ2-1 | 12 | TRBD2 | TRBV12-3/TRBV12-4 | TGTGCCAGCAGCCCGGGGGGGCTTGAGCAGTTCTTC | CASSPGGLEQFF
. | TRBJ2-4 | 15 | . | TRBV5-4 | TGTGCCAGCAGCCTAGGTCCGCTAGCCAAAAACATTCAGTACTTC | CASSLGPLAKNIQYF
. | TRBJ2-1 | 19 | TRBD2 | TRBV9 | TGTGCCAGCAGCGTAATGGGACTAGCGGGGGCCAGCTCCTACAATGAGCAGTTCTTC | CASSVMGLAGASSYNEQFF
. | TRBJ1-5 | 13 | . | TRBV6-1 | TGTGCCAGCAGTGACGCCAGAAATCAGCCCCAGCATTTT | CASSDARNQPQHF
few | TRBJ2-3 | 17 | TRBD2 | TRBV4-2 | TGTGCCAGCAGCCAAGAGGGGAGCGGGGGGGCGTGGGATACGCAGTATTTT | CASSQEGSGGAWDTQYF
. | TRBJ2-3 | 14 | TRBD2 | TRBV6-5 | TGTGCCAGCATGGGACTACCTCCCACAGATACGCAGTATTTT | CASMGLPPTDTQYF
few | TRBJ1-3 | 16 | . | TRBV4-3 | TGCGCCAGCAGCCAAGAGAGGCCCCTTACACCTTACACCATATATTTT | CASSQERPLTPYTIYF
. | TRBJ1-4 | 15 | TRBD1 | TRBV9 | TGTGCCAGCAGCGTAGGGGGACAGTCTAATGAAAAACTGTTTTTT | CASSVGGQSNEKLFF
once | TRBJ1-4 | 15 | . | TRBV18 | TGTGCCAGCTCCCGCCGCAGGACAAGCAATGAAAAACTGTTTTTT | CASSRRRTSNEKLFF
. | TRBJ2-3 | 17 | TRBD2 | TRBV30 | TGTGCCTGGAGTGTCCCAGGACTAGCGGGGAGCACAGATACGCAGTATTTT | CAWSVPGLAGSTDTQYF
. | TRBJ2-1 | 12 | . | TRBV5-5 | TGTGCCAGCAGCTTGGTTGGGGGGTCGAAGTTCTTC | CASSLVGGSKFF
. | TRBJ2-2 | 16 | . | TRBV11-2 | TGTGCCAGCACCTTATTGGGGGCGGGGAACACCGGGGAGCTGTTTTTT | CASTLLGAGNTGELFF
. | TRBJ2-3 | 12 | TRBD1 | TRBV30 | TGTGCCTGGAGCCGGGACAGATATACGCAGTATTTT | CAWSRDRYTQYF
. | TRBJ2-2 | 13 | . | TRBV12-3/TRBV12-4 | TGTGCCAGCAGTGGAGTACGCACCGGGGAGCTGTTTTTT | CASSGVRTGELFF
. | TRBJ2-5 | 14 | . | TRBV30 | TGTGCCTCGAAGGCTGTCTCTAGTGCGAAGACCCAGTACTTC | CASKAVSSAKTQYF
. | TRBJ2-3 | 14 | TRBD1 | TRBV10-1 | TGCGCCAGCAGTGAGTCAGGGGGCCCAGATACGCAGTATTTT | CASSESGGPDTQYF
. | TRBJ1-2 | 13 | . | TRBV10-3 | TGTGCCATCAGCGGAGGGACTAACTATGGCTACACCTTC | CAISGGTNYGYTF
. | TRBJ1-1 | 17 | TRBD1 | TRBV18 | TGTGCCAGCTCACTTCTCGGGACAGGGGGAGGGACAACTGAAGCTTTCTTT | CASSLLGTGGGTTEAFF